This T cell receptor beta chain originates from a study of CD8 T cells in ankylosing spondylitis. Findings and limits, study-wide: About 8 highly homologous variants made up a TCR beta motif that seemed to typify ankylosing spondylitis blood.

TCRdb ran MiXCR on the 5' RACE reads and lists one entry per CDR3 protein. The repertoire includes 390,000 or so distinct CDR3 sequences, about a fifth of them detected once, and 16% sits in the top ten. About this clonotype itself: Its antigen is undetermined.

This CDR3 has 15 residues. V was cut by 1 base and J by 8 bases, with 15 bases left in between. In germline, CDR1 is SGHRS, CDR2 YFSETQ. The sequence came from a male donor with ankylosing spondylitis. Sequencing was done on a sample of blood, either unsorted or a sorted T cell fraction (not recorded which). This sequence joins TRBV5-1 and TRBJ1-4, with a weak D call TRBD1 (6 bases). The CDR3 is CASSLRTGSREKLFF. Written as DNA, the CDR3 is TGCGCCAGCAGCTTGAGAACAGGGTCTCGGGAAAAACTGTTTTTT.